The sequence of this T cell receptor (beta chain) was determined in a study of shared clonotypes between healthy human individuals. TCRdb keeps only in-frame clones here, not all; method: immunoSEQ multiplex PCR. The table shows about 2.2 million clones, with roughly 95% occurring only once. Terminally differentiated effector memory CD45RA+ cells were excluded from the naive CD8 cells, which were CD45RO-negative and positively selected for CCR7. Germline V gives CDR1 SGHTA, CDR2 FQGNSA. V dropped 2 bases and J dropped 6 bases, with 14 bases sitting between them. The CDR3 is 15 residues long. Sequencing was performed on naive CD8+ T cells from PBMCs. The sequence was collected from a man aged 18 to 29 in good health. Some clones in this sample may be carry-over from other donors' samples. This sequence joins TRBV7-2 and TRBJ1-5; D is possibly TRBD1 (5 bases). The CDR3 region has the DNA TGTGCCAGCAGCTTATCAAGGGGTTTAGGTCAGCCCCAGCATTTT. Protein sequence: CASSLSRGLGQPQHF.